The 19 T cell receptor beta chains given below trace back to one sample, sequenced in a study of blood T cell repertoires in COVID-19. Assay: immunoSEQ multiplex PCR; the TCRdb copy retains only in-frame clones and omits some. The sample lists fewer than 150,000 clones, over 65% occurring once. The sequencing sample was made of peripheral blood. The receptors come from a human donor with acute or convalescent COVID-19. The donor label of this sample is uncertain.

Turning to this clone: This specimen includes other DNA sequences encoding the same CDR3. The chain uses TRBV3-1 (or the pseudogene TRBV3-2) and TRBJ1-1, with a tentative D call TRBD1 (6 bases). Trimming stripped 1 base from V and 2 bases from J, with 14 bases between. The CDR3 is 16 amino acids. Germline V gene data show CDR1 as LGHDT and CDR2 as YNNKEL (reference sequence). The CDR3 reads CASSQGLYRENTEAFF. As DNA, the CDR3 is TGTGCCAGCAGCCAAGGTCTTTACAGGGAAAACACTGAAGCTTTCTTT.

J is TRBJ1-2 and V is TRBV3-1 (or the pseudogene TRBV3-2); 7 bases agree with TRBD1. This CDR3 is built from 15 residues. V shed 5 bases, J shed 2 bases, and the junction held 8 bases outside the gene matches. Germline CDR1 reads LGHDT; CDR2 reads YNNKEL (reference sequence). DNA of the CDR3: TGTGCCAGCAGCAAACACGGGACAGCAAACTATGGCTACACCTTC. It encodes CASSKHGTANYGYTF.

The rearrangement joins TRBV29-1 to TRBJ1-2; 7 positions match TRBD1. The CDR3 is 16 amino acids. After removal of 3 bases from V and 8 bases from J, the junction contained 18 bases not matched to a gene. Looked up from germline, CDR1 is SQVTM and CDR2 is ANQGSEA. CDR3 nucleotide sequence: TGCAGCGTTGATGGACAGGTTCCCGTAAGGGGTGCCGGCTACACCTTC. It encodes CSVDGQVPVRGAGYTF.

This clone occurred a few times. This chain uses TRBV20-1 with TRBJ2-5, with D possibly matching TRBD2 (6 bases). V was clipped by 3 bases and J by 3 bases, with 11 bases between them. Germline assignment: CDR1 DFQATT and CDR2 SNEGSKA (reference sequence). The CDR3 length is 13 residues. CDR3 nucleotide sequence: TGCAGTGCTAGTAGGGACTCAGAAGAGACCCAGTACTTC. Residues: CSASRDSEETQYF.

J is TRBJ2-1 and V is TRBV11-2, with a tentative D call TRBD2 (6 bases). The germline CDR1 and CDR2 sequences are SGHAT and FQNNGV. The germline V and J ends were trimmed by 1 base and 1 base, with 8 bases remaining between them. The CDR3 is 15 amino acids. Here the CDR3 reads CASSLVGGSYNEQFF. The DNA of the CDR3 is TGTGCCAGCAGCTTAGTGGGGGGATCCTACAATGAGCAGTTCTTC. The full variable domain, completed using reference TRBV11-2 and TRBJ2-1, is EAGVAQSPRYKIIEKRQSVAFWCNPISGHATLYWYQQILGQGPKLLIQFQNNGVVDDSQLPKDRFSAERLKGVDSTLKIQPAKLEDSAVYLCASSLVGGSYNEQFFGPGTRLTVL.

The chain has TRBV5-1 and TRBJ1-2; D unclear. Germline CDR1 SGHRS, CDR2 YFSETQ. The V end was cut by 4 bases, the J end by 0 bases, with 13 bases between. The CDR3 consists of 15 residues. The CDR3 bases are TGCGCCAGCAGCGGTGGGCAGACCTCTAACTATGGCTACACCTTC. The encoded protein is CASSGGQTSNYGYTF.

The gene calls are TRBV5-1 and TRBJ1-2; weak D call: TRBD1 (6 bases). The V gene's germline CDR1 is SGHRS and CDR2 YFSETQ. This CDR3 is 15 amino acids long. V lost 0 bases and J lost 7, with 16 bases in between. The CDR3 sequence is CASSLELRGMGGYTF. The CDR3 bases are TGCGCCAGCAGCTTGGAGCTCAGGGGAATGGGTGGCTACACCTTC.

The genes are TRBV5-1 and TRBJ1-1; TRBD1 might be the D (5 bases). The length of the CDR3 is 15 residues. Germline V gives CDR1 SGHRS, CDR2 YFSETQ. V was cut by 3 bases and J by 4 bases, with 16 bases left in between. CDR3 in amino acids: CASSSNPGGGTEAFF. The CDR3 nucleotides read TGCGCCAGCAGCTCCAACCCGGGCGGGGGCACTGAAGCTTTCTTT. The full variable domain, rest sourced from reference TRBV5-1 and TRBJ1-1, is KAGVTQTPRYLIKTRGQQVTLSCSPISGHRSVSWYQQTPGQGLQFLFEYFSETQRNKGNFPGRFSGRQFSNSRSEMNVSTLELGDSALYLCASSSNPGGGTEAFFGQGTRLTVV.

The chain joins TRBV11-2 to TRBJ2-3; TRBD2 aligns across 7 bases. There are 15 residues in the CDR3. Germline V gene data show CDR1 as SGHAT and CDR2 as FQNNGV. Trimming removed 0 bases from V and 6 bases from J; junction bases left unmatched: 6. The CDR3 is CASSLDVRGFDTQYF. In nucleotides, the CDR3 is TGTGCCAGCAGCTTAGACGTGCGGGGGTTTGATACGCAGTATTTT.

V and J are TRBV19 and TRBJ1-1; 10 bases line up with TRBD1. The CDR3 loop spans 14 amino acids. V shed 4 bases, J shed 1 base, and the junction held 0 bases outside the gene matches. Germline V CDR1 and CDR2: LNHDA, SQIVND (reference sequence). CDR3 DNA: TGTGCCAGTAGTAGGGACAGGGGGAACACTGAAGCTTTCTTT. It specifies CASSRDRGNTEAFF.

This chain joins TRBV7-2 and TRBJ1-3, with D possibly being TRBD1 (6 bases). The CDR3 loop spans 15 amino acids. V lost 1 base, J lost 4 bases, and 11 bases lay in between. CDR1 SGHTA and CDR2 FQGNSA come from the germline V gene. CDR3 protein: CASSLVQGLGNTIYF. CDR3 sequence (DNA): TGTGCCAGCAGCTTAGTACAGGGTTTAGGAAACACCATATATTTT.

V and J are TRBV28 and TRBJ2-5; 8 bases match TRBD1. The CDR3 runs to 14 residues. From germline, CDR1 is MDHEN and CDR2 SYDVKM. Trimming at V came to 1 base and at J to 4 bases, leaving 2 bases not matched to a gene. Here the CDR3 DNA reads TGTGCCAGCAGTTTATCCGGACAGGGAGAGACCCAGTACTTC. Amino acid sequence: CASSLSGQGETQYF. The whole variable domain, filled in from reference TRBV28 and TRBJ2-5, reads DVKVTQSSRYLVKRTGEKVFLECVQDMDHENMFWYRQDPGLGLRLIYFSYDVKMKEKGDIPEGYSVSREKKERFSLILESASTNQTSMYLCASSLSGQGETQYFGPGTRLLVL.

The chain combines TRBV30 with TRBJ2-2; 10 bases agree with TRBD2. V was pared by 4 bases and J by 8 bases, with 7 bases of the junction left unmatched. This CDR3 spans 14 amino acids. Germline V gives CDR1 GTSNPN, CDR2 SVGIG (reference sequence). The CDR3 DNA is TGTGCCTGGACTAGCGGGAGTCACCGGGGGGAGCTGTTTTTT. It encodes CAWTSGSHRGELFF. Looking up the rest from reference TRBV30 and TRBJ2-2 gives the full variable domain: SQTIHQWPATLVQPVGSPLSLECTVEGTSNPNLYWYRQAAGRGLQLLFYSVGIGQISSEVPQNLSASRPQDRQFILSSKKLLLSDSGFYLCAWTSGSHRGELFFGEGSRLTVL.

The chain couples TRBV18 to TRBJ1-1; 8 bases are a match to TRBD1. Trimming took 3 bases from V and 0 from J; bases not matched to a gene: 6. In germline, CDR1 is KGHSH, CDR2 LQKENI. The CDR3 contains 16 residues. CDR3 protein: CASSPIGQGMNTEAFF. The CDR3 bases are TGTGCCAGCTCACCTATAGGACAGGGAATGAACACTGAAGCTTTCTTT.

This clone was seen a few times. V and J are TRBV30 and TRBJ1-5; D ambiguous. The CDR3 is made up of 13 amino acids. The V end was cut by 1 base, the J end by 2 bases, with 6 bases between. Per germline, CDR1 GTSNPN and CDR2 SVGIG (reference sequence). Here the CDR3 reads CAWSAGGNQPQHF. The CDR3 DNA reads TGTGCCTGGAGTGCCGGGGGCAATCAGCCCCAGCATTTT.

The J gene is TRBJ1-5, the V gene TRBV5-6; maybe TRBD1 (6 bases). The CDR3 loop spans 15 amino acids. Germline V gives CDR1 SGHDT, CDR2 YYEEEE. Trimming took off 4 bases at V and 4 bases at J, with 15 bases between the two ends. The CDR3 sequence: CASSKRGQWNQPQHF. CDR3 DNA sequence: TGTGCCAGCAGCAAGAGGGGACAATGGAATCAGCCCCAGCATTTT.

The chain recombines TRBV10-1 with TRBJ1-4; tentative D call: TRBD1 (6 bases). The CDR3 loop spans 16 amino acids. Trimming took 6 bases from V and 1 from J, leaving 15 bases between them. Per the germline V gene, CDR1 is WNHNN and CDR2 is SYGVQD (reference sequence). The CDR3 reads CASSPGGAGTNEKLFF. CDR3 DNA: TGCGCCAGCAGCCCGGGGGGCGCCGGAACTAATGAAAAACTGTTTTTT.

The chain combines TRBV6-2 or TRBV6-3 with TRBJ2-7, with TRBD1 matching over 7 bases. This CDR3 has 15 amino acids. CDR1 is MNHEY, CDR2 SVGEGT, per germline. The V and J ends lost 2 bases and 3 bases, in that order; junction bases with no gene match: 7. For the CDR3, the DNA is TGTGCCAGCAGTTACCCCCGGGACAGTGGCTACGAGCAGTACTTC. It codes for CASSYPRDSGYEQYF.

Remarks on this clone: Other DNA sequences in this specimen translate into the identical CDR3. The rearrangement links TRBV7-2 to TRBJ2-3; no clear D gene. The CDR3 covers 12 residues. Germline lookup yields CDR1 SGHTA and CDR2 FQGNSA. Trimming removed 4 bases at V and 4 bases at J, with 6 bases between. The DNA of the CDR3 is TGTGCCAGCAGCTCGTTTTCAGATACGCAGTATTTT. It is translated as CASSSFSDTQYF.